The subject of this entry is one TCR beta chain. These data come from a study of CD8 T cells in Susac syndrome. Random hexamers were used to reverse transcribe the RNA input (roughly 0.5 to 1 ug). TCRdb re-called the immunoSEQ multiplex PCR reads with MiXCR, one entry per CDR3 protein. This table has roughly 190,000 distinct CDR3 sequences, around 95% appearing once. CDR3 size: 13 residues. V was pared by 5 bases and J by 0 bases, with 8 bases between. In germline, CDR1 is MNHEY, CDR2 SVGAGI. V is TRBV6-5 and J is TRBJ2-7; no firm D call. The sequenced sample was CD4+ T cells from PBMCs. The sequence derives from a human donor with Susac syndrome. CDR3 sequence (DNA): TGTGCCAGCAGTAATACCGACTCCTACGAGCAGTACTTC. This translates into CASSNTDSYEQYF.